This T cell receptor beta chain was profiled in a study of OX40 agonist ivuxolimab in advanced cancers. Profiling relied on immunoSEQ multiplex PCR, and the TCRdb table lists in-frame clones only, not all of them. The top ten clones hold more than 13% of a sample with 50,000 to 60,000 clones, approximately 86% of them seen once. V was clipped by 2 bases and J by 0 bases, with 7 bases between them. The CDR3 covers 14 residues. CDR1 and CDR2 from the germline V gene are MNHNS and SASEGT. This TCR was sampled from an adult with an advanced solid tumor such as melanoma, head and neck, liver or kidney cancer. The V call is TRBV6-1, the J call TRBJ1-2; D unresolved. Here the sequenced sample was CD4+ or CD8+ T cells sorted from blood, taken in a trial of the OX40 agonist ivuxolimab. This CDR3 reads CASSEWQSNYGYTF. The CDR3 DNA reads as TGTGCCAGCAGTGAATGGCAGTCTAACTATGGCTACACCTTC.